The rows below give T cell receptor beta chains drawn from one sample of a study of shared clonotypes between healthy human individuals. Method: immunoSEQ multiplex PCR; TCRdb's copy keeps in-frame clones and lacks some. The sample yields over a million clones, roughly 96% seen once. The sequenced sample was naive CD4+ T cells sorted from blood. Receptors were obtained from a man aged 25-45 years in good health. Each CDR3 is given with its conserved first and last residue. Fields, in order: clone size, D gene, CDR3 length, V gene, J gene, CDR3 protein, CDR3 DNA. A D gene is named only where the DNA matches it firmly. Size is stated for part of the rows, as once, few or many counts, or as a class when the clone is expanded.

>-|-|15|TRBV19|TRBJ2-1
CASSTSGTGSNEQFF
TGTGCCAGTAGTACTTCCGGGACTGGATCCAATGAGCAGTTCTTC
>-|TRBD1|13|TRBV5-1|TRBJ1-1
CASSLTGVTEAFF
TGCGCCAGCAGCCTGACAGGGGTGACTGAAGCTTTCTTT
>-|-|13|TRBV28|TRBJ1-4
CASRRATNEKLFF
TGTGCCAGCAGAAGGGCAACTAATGAAAAACTGTTTTTT
>-|-|15|TRBV19|TRBJ1-5
CASRGGGHSNQPQHF
TGTGCCAGCCGAGGCGGGGGCCATAGCAATCAGCCCCAGCATTTT
>-|TRBD1|14|TRBV11-2|TRBJ1-2
CASSLDRVAGGYTF
TGTGCCAGCAGCTTGGACAGGGTGGCTGGGGGCTACACCTTC
>-|TRBD1|12|TRBV7-9|TRBJ1-1
CASSLLSGGAFF
TGTGCCAGCAGCTTACTCTCAGGGGGAGCTTTCTTT
>-|-|13|TRBV25-1|TRBJ1-1
CASSGIGAAEAFF
TGTGCCAGCAGTGGAATAGGGGCCGCTGAAGCTTTCTTT
>-|-|14|TRBV5-1|TRBJ2-1
CASSVPGSYNEQFF
TGCGCCAGCAGCGTCCCCGGTTCCTACAATGAGCAGTTCTTC
>-|TRBD1|16|TRBV13|TRBJ1-1
CASSWYGTGRNTEAFF
TGTGCCAGCAGCTGGTATGGGACAGGGCGAAACACTGAAGCTTTCTTT
>-|-|14|TRBV18|TRBJ2-7
CASSPATASYEQYF
TGTGCCAGCTCACCTGCAACAGCCTCCTACGAGCAGTACTTC
>once|TRBD2|12|TRBV2|TRBJ2-4
CASGLAGTIQYF
TGTGCCAGCGGACTAGCGGGGACCATTCAGTACTTC